The entry that follows covers one TCR beta chain sequence. The data were obtained in a study of blood T cell repertoires in COVID-19. Study background: Sample material is recorded as cDNA or gDNA derived from T cells, B-cell-depleted T cells, or PBMCs.

Germline CDR1 and CDR2: SGHRS and YFSETQ. V shed 2 bases, J shed 1 base, and the junction held 4 bases outside the gene matches. This CDR3 is 16 amino acids long. Using immunoSEQ multiplex PCR, the repertoire was profiled, and TCRdb retains in-frame clones only, with some absent. The sample holds 70,000 to 95,000 clones, roughly four fifths seen once. V is TRBV5-1 and J is TRBJ2-1, with 9 bases aligning to TRBD1. The receptor comes from a human donor in a cohort sampled during active COVID-19. The sample was peripheral blood. The DNA of the CDR3 is TGCGCCAGCAGCTTTACAGGGGGCAGGTCCTACAATGAGCAGTTCTTC. Amino acid sequence: CASSFTGGRSYNEQFF. Supplemented by reference TRBV5-1 and TRBJ2-1, the full variable domain reads KAGVTQTPRYLIKTRGQQVTLSCSPISGHRSVSWYQQTPGQGLQFLFEYFSETQRNKGNFPGRFSGRQFSNSRSEMNVSTLELGDSALYLCASSFTGGRSYNEQFFGPGTRLTVL.